A selection of T cell receptor beta chains follows, all from one sample in a study of blood T cells in healthy people across ages. Each CDR3 protein gets one entry after TCRdb re-called the 5' RACE reads with MiXCR. Of about 600,000 distinct CDR3 sequences in the sample, under 55% were seen once. The material sequenced was blood. The receptors here all came from a man older than 75 in good health. The CDR3 runs from the conserved cysteine through the conserved F or W. A D gene is named only where the DNA matches it firmly. The size of a clone is reported for some rows only, either as once, few or many, or as a class for expanded clones.

j_call: TRBJ2-3; v_call: TRBV25-1; d_call: -; clone_size: -; cdr3_aa: CASSDSEWTDTQYF; cdr3_nt: TGTGCCAGCAGTGACTCGGAATGGACAGATACGCAGTATTTT
j_call: TRBJ2-5; v_call: TRBV30; d_call: -; clone_size: -; cdr3_aa: CAWRPGQETQYF; cdr3_nt: TGTGCCTGGAGGCCTGGTCAAGAGACCCAGTACTTC
j_call: TRBJ1-6; v_call: TRBV12-3/TRBV12-4; d_call: -; clone_size: -; cdr3_aa: CASSSAGSYNSPLHF; cdr3_nt: TGTGCCAGCAGTTCGGCGGGGTCCTATAATTCACCCCTCCACTTT
j_call: TRBJ2-2; v_call: TRBV5-1; d_call: -; clone_size: once; cdr3_aa: CASSFGRFTGELFF; cdr3_nt: TGCGCCAGCAGCTTCGGCAGATTCACCGGGGAGCTGTTTTTT
j_call: TRBJ2-1; v_call: TRBV6-6; d_call: -; clone_size: many; cdr3_aa: CASSYSRGIPSYNEQFF; cdr3_nt: TGTGCCAGCAGTTACTCGAGGGGCATACCCTCCTACAATGAGCAGTTCTTC
j_call: TRBJ2-3; v_call: TRBV9; d_call: TRBD2; clone_size: -; cdr3_aa: CASSILAGEYTDTQYF; cdr3_nt: TGTGCCAGCAGCATACTAGCGGGGGAGTACACAGATACGCAGTATTTT
j_call: TRBJ2-5; v_call: TRBV18; d_call: TRBD1; clone_size: few; cdr3_aa: CASSSNRGQKQETQYF; cdr3_nt: TGTGCCAGCTCGTCGAACAGGGGGCAAAAGCAAGAGACCCAGTACTTC
j_call: TRBJ1-6; v_call: TRBV4-3; d_call: TRBD1; clone_size: few; cdr3_aa: CASSLRTGDNSPLHF; cdr3_nt: TGCGCCAGCAGCCTCCGGACAGGGGACAATTCACCCCTCCACTTT
j_call: TRBJ2-7; v_call: TRBV6-2/TRBV6-3; d_call: TRBD2; clone_size: few; cdr3_aa: CASRTGTSGKYEQYF; cdr3_nt: TGTGCCAGCAGAACCGGGACTAGCGGGAAATACGAGCAGTACTTC
j_call: TRBJ2-7; v_call: TRBV10-3; d_call: -; clone_size: -; cdr3_aa: CAISSGTVAYEQYF; cdr3_nt: TGTGCCATCAGCTCCGGGACGGTTGCCTACGAGCAGTACTTC
j_call: TRBJ2-3; v_call: TRBV7-9; d_call: -; clone_size: few; cdr3_aa: CASSPLGGQSDTQYF; cdr3_nt: TGTGCCAGCAGCCCGCTTGGAGGGCAATCAGATACGCAGTATTTT
j_call: TRBJ1-1; v_call: TRBV7-9; d_call: -; clone_size: -; cdr3_aa: CASSVDGFDTEAFF; cdr3_nt: TGTGCCAGCAGCGTAGATGGCTTTGACACTGAAGCTTTCTTT
j_call: TRBJ1-2; v_call: TRBV4-3; d_call: -; clone_size: -; cdr3_aa: CASSQDTGRGYTF; cdr3_nt: TGCGCCAGCAGCCAAGATACAGGACGTGGCTACACCTTC
j_call: TRBJ1-5; v_call: TRBV20-1; d_call: TRBD1; clone_size: -; cdr3_aa: CSAGRTGRNQPQHF; cdr3_nt: TGCAGTGCGGGACGGACAGGACGAAATCAGCCCCAGCATTTT
j_call: TRBJ1-4; v_call: TRBV12-3/TRBV12-4; d_call: -; clone_size: few; cdr3_aa: CASRTNLATNEKLFF; cdr3_nt: TGTGCCAGCAGAACCAACCTCGCAACTAATGAAAAACTGTTTTTT
j_call: TRBJ1-1; v_call: TRBV5-1; d_call: -; clone_size: -; cdr3_aa: CASSIQNQNTEAFF; cdr3_nt: TGCGCCAGCAGCATCCAGAATCAAAACACTGAAGCTTTCTTT
j_call: TRBJ2-1; v_call: TRBV9; d_call: TRBD2; clone_size: -; cdr3_aa: CASSVMQRGDYNEQFF; cdr3_nt: TGTGCCAGCAGCGTAATGCAGCGGGGCGACTACAATGAGCAGTTCTTC
j_call: TRBJ1-4; v_call: TRBV6-5; d_call: -; clone_size: -; cdr3_aa: CASSAYRDGEKLFF; cdr3_nt: TGTGCCAGCAGTGCATACAGGGACGGTGAAAAACTGTTTTTT
j_call: TRBJ2-7; v_call: TRBV11-2; d_call: TRBD2; clone_size: -; cdr3_aa: CASGAGLAGTYEQYF; cdr3_nt: TGTGCCAGCGGAGCCGGACTAGCGGGGACCTACGAGCAGTACTTC
j_call: TRBJ2-7; v_call: TRBV28; d_call: TRBD1; clone_size: -; cdr3_aa: CASSQPGQRYEQYF; cdr3_nt: TGTGCCAGCAGCCAACCGGGACAGCGTTACGAGCAGTACTTC
j_call: TRBJ1-1; v_call: TRBV20-1; d_call: -; clone_size: -; cdr3_aa: CSARDPFGNTEAFF; cdr3_nt: TGCAGTGCTAGAGATCCTTTTGGGAACACTGAAGCTTTCTTT
j_call: TRBJ2-3; v_call: TRBV5-1; d_call: -; clone_size: -; cdr3_aa: CASRSSSATSTDTQYF; cdr3_nt: TGCGCCAGCAGGTCCTCTAGCGCCACTAGCACAGATACGCAGTATTTT
j_call: TRBJ2-6; v_call: TRBV11-2; d_call: TRBD2; clone_size: -; cdr3_aa: CASSFQRGSGANVLTF; cdr3_nt: TGTGCCAGCAGCTTCCAGCGGGGCTCTGGGGCCAACGTCCTGACTTTC
j_call: TRBJ2-7; v_call: TRBV10-3; d_call: -; clone_size: -; cdr3_aa: CAISLDTYEQYF; cdr3_nt: TGTGCCATCAGTCTAGATACCTACGAGCAGTACTTC
j_call: TRBJ2-3; v_call: TRBV4-3; d_call: TRBD2; clone_size: few; cdr3_aa: CASSQLLAGGGTDTQYF; cdr3_nt: TGCGCCAGCAGCCAACTCCTAGCGGGAGGGGGCACAGATACGCAGTATTTT
j_call: TRBJ2-7; v_call: TRBV27; d_call: -; clone_size: -; cdr3_aa: CASSPTGKDHEQYF; cdr3_nt: TGTGCCAGCAGTCCAACAGGGAAGGACCACGAGCAGTACTTC
j_call: TRBJ2-7; v_call: TRBV5-4; d_call: -; clone_size: -; cdr3_aa: CASKRGDSSYEQYF; cdr3_nt: TGTGCCAGCAAGCGCGGTGACTCATCCTACGAGCAGTACTTC
j_call: TRBJ2-7; v_call: TRBV15; d_call: -; clone_size: -; cdr3_aa: CAASKSGTSYEQYF; cdr3_nt: TGTGCCGCCAGCAAGTCCGGGACGTCCTACGAGCAGTACTTC
j_call: TRBJ2-5; v_call: TRBV10-3; d_call: -; clone_size: -; cdr3_aa: CAISVDSGQENQYF; cdr3_nt: TGTGCCATCAGTGTGGACAGCGGTCAAGAGAACCAGTACTTC
j_call: TRBJ2-2; v_call: TRBV6-5; d_call: -; clone_size: many; cdr3_aa: CASSYSAGTGELFF; cdr3_nt: TGTGCCAGCAGTTACTCTGCAGGGACCGGGGAGCTGTTTTTT
j_call: TRBJ2-1; v_call: TRBV6-2/TRBV6-3; d_call: TRBD2; clone_size: few; cdr3_aa: CASSPGGGYNEQFF; cdr3_nt: TGTGCCAGCAGCCCGGGCGGGGGATACAATGAGCAGTTCTTC
j_call: TRBJ2-7; v_call: TRBV9; d_call: -; clone_size: -; cdr3_aa: CASSVDGDEQYF; cdr3_nt: TGTGCCAGCAGCGTAGACGGCGACGAGCAGTACTTC
j_call: TRBJ2-7; v_call: TRBV4-1; d_call: -; clone_size: few; cdr3_aa: CASSQDLAGVPYEQYF; cdr3_nt: TGCGCCAGCAGCCAAGATCTTGCCGGGGTCCCCTACGAGCAGTACTTC
j_call: TRBJ2-1; v_call: TRBV4-2; d_call: -; clone_size: few; cdr3_aa: CASSQGQGLYDNEQFF; cdr3_nt: TGTGCCAGCAGCCAAGGACAGGGACTCTATGACAATGAGCAGTTCTTC
j_call: TRBJ2-7; v_call: TRBV7-2; d_call: TRBD2; clone_size: few; cdr3_aa: CASSLAPREEGYEQYF; cdr3_nt: TGTGCCAGCAGCTTAGCGCCACGGGAGGAAGGCTACGAGCAGTACTTC
j_call: TRBJ1-1; v_call: TRBV7-3; d_call: TRBD1; clone_size: few; cdr3_aa: CASSLGAPGTGGTEAFF; cdr3_nt: TGTGCCAGCAGCTTAGGGGCCCCCGGGACAGGGGGAACTGAAGCTTTCTTT
j_call: TRBJ1-2; v_call: TRBV4-3; d_call: TRBD1; clone_size: -; cdr3_aa: CASSQLGGDGYTF; cdr3_nt: TGCGCCAGCAGCCAATTAGGGGGCGATGGCTACACCTTC
j_call: TRBJ1-2; v_call: TRBV29-1; d_call: -; clone_size: few; cdr3_aa: CSGLTGYGYTF; cdr3_nt: TGCAGCGGCCTAACGGGGTATGGCTACACCTTC
j_call: TRBJ1-3; v_call: TRBV6-6; d_call: -; clone_size: -; cdr3_aa: CASSRAGNTIYF; cdr3_nt: TGTGCCAGCAGTCGGGCTGGAAACACCATATATTTT
j_call: TRBJ2-1; v_call: TRBV28; d_call: -; clone_size: few; cdr3_aa: CASRGNEQFF; cdr3_nt: TGTGCCAGCAGGGGAAATGAGCAGTTCTTC
j_call: TRBJ2-1; v_call: TRBV6-2/TRBV6-3; d_call: TRBD2; clone_size: -; cdr3_aa: CASSLLAGGTHSSYNEQFF; cdr3_nt: TGTGCCAGCAGCTTACTAGCGGGAGGCACCCATAGCTCCTACAATGAGCAGTTCTTC
j_call: TRBJ2-4; v_call: TRBV29-1; d_call: -; clone_size: many; cdr3_aa: CSAETLAKNIQYF; cdr3_nt: TGCAGCGCCGAAACACTAGCCAAAAACATTCAGTACTTC
j_call: TRBJ2-3; v_call: TRBV28; d_call: -; clone_size: -; cdr3_aa: CASIQGGSTDTQYF; cdr3_nt: TGTGCCAGCATCCAGGGGGGGAGCACAGATACGCAGTATTTT
j_call: TRBJ1-5; v_call: TRBV29-1; d_call: -; clone_size: -; cdr3_aa: CSVGGAENQPQHF; cdr3_nt: TGCAGCGTGGGCGGGGCAGAGAATCAGCCCCAGCATTTT
j_call: TRBJ1-4; v_call: TRBV10-2; d_call: -; clone_size: -; cdr3_aa: CASRGTSTNEKLFF; cdr3_nt: TGCGCCAGCAGGGGAACCTCAACTAATGAAAAACTGTTTTTT
j_call: TRBJ2-7; v_call: TRBV20-1; d_call: -; clone_size: -; cdr3_aa: CSASKRLTGVIGEQYF; cdr3_nt: TGCAGTGCTAGTAAACGACTAACGGGAGTGATCGGCGAGCAGTACTTC
j_call: TRBJ2-1; v_call: TRBV7-9; d_call: -; clone_size: few; cdr3_aa: CASSPVRGTYNEQFF; cdr3_nt: TGTGCCAGCAGCCCCGTGCGAGGAACCTACAATGAGCAGTTCTTC
j_call: TRBJ2-2; v_call: TRBV7-9; d_call: TRBD1; clone_size: -; cdr3_aa: CASRTRPGQTNTGELFF; cdr3_nt: TGTGCCAGCAGAACCCGACCGGGACAGACGAACACCGGGGAGCTGTTTTTT